Listed here are 2 T cell receptor beta chains from one sample, sequenced in a study of T cell repertoires in cytomegalovirus infection. TCRdb called the reads again in MiXCR, with one record for every CDR3 protein. Of some 940,000 distinct CDR3 sequences in the sample, less than 35% are singletons; the top ten hold more than 12%. No antigens are known for them. Sequencing was performed on cultured CD8+ T cells from PBMCs, taken from culture after CMV antigen stimulation. Receptors originate from a human donor in good health (CMV status not recorded). Some clones in this sample may be carry-over from other donors' samples.

In regard to this clonotype: One end of the junction fails to match germline, which may point to a read error. The V call is TRBV6-2 or TRBV6-3, the J call TRBJ1-1; D is unclear. Germline V gives CDR1 MNHEY, CDR2 SVGEGT. The CDR3 runs 13 residues. The CDR3 nucleotides read TGTGCCAGCAGTGTCTCGGCGAACAATGAAGCTTTCTTT. It encodes CASSVSANNEAFF.

The chain recombines TRBV5-4 with TRBJ2-3; TRBD2 matches 13 bases. The CDR3 consists of 18 residues. The germline V gene has CDR1 SGHNT and CDR2 YYREEE (reference sequence). With V trimmed by 0 bases and J by 3 bases, 7 bases remained unmatched. The CDR3 region is CASSLGGLAGASTDTQYF. CDR3 sequence (DNA): TGTGCCAGCAGCTTGGGAGGACTAGCGGGGGCCTCAACAGATACGCAGTATTTT.